This T cell receptor (beta chain) is from a study of regulatory T cells in long-lasting Graves disease (dated by TCRdb to about 2021). For the study in its entirety: Antithyroid drugs had been taken for less than 3 months by newly diagnosed Graves' disease patients. A total of around 35 samples underwent TCR sequencing, from roughly 13 patients with persistent Graves' disease and approximately 20 patients with newly diagnosed Graves' disease. Patients with persistent Graves' disease were compared with patients with newly diagnosed Graves' disease using TCR sequencing and RNA sequencing of peripheral blood. The study took place in China and was registered as a clinical trial. Here is what the overall study found, with its caveats: Patients with persistent disease shared more public clonotypes (roughly 2,900) than newly diagnosed patients did (roughly 970). Sequencing and analysis were restricted to the TCR beta chain. TRBV28, TRBJ1-2 and TRBJ2-5 were preferentially used in persistent disease, while TRBV20-1 and TRBJ2-1 were favored in newly diagnosed disease. Lower TCR Shannon entropy and fewer highly expanded clones were observed in persistent Graves' disease patients than in newly diagnosed patients, which suggested clonal expansion. Because the primary lesion, thyroid tissue, could not be accessed, the study looked at peripheral blood alone. The authors noted that the small sample size was a limitation that may lower accuracy.

The germline V gene (reference sequence) specifies MNHEY as CDR1 and SMNVEV as CDR2. The CDR3, cysteine through phenylalanine, is 13 amino acids long. Of all the DNA, just the CDR3 is kept, 39 bases in frame from base 1. Trimmed from V: 7 bases; trimmed from J: 0 bases; junction bases lacking a gene match: 3. The library was built by means of multiplex PCR. These reads were obtained on an Illumina HiSeq 4000. iRepertoire HTBI primers and Arm-PCR amplification of CDR3 regions were used to construct TCR beta libraries. Before sequencing, the PCR products underwent gel purification. Per the source publication's procedure: A total of fewer than 70 TRBV and 14 TRBJ segments were identified across samples and were used for gene usage analysis of CDR3 amino acid clonotypes. COPE and FqMerger were used to merge the filtered high-quality paired reads into contigs. BLAST was used to align contigs to IMGT TRBV, TRBD and TRBJ reference genes, with CDR3 defined following IMGT. Highly expanded clones were defined as clonotypes with a frequency above 0.1%. Repertoire diversity was measured by Shannon entropy, and V-J evenness by the Gini coefficient. A clonotype was considered public if more than one individual shared it. In TCRdb, the public reads were trimmed at Q25 with fastp and aligned with MiXCR, with productive beta chains retained. Each record represents a unique CDR3 protein, reported with the most common genes and DNA among its rows. TCRdb assigned the V and J calls; the authors' analysis was not used. The sample table holds 400,000 to 450,000 distinct CDR3 sequences, of which about 15% were seen once. 16% of the sample comes from the top ten.

Sample time point, as interpreted from the label and publication: newly diagnosed GD, antithyroid drugs for less than 3 months. For both TCR sequencing and RNA sequencing, RNA was extracted from PBMCs in TRIzol. Graves' disease was diagnosed according to American Thyroid Association guidelines. Recruitment of patients was carried out at an endocrinology department in Xi'an, China. From each patient, approximately 9.9 milliliters of peripheral blood was collected into an EDTA anticoagulant tube. Ficoll Paque Plus density gradient separation was used to isolate PBMCs, and no further T cell sorting was performed. An Agilent 2100 Bioanalyzer and agarose gel were used to check RNA quality, and a NanoDrop 2000 was used to measure RNA concentration. A few counts support this clonotype. Which antigen it targets is not known. Base qualities are not at hand, and no much larger clone is one base apart. The same data also contributed to another study, on T cells in Graves' hyperthyroidism and ophthalmopathy. Taken from the second paper: Graves' hyperthyroidism was defined as stable when no progression to ophthalmopathy occurred over 18 months of follow-up. Hyperthyroidism patients were newly diagnosed, with disease duration under 2 months, and aged 18 to 65 years. Patients with uncontrolled infections, other autoimmune diseases, pregnancy or lactation were excluded. Diagnoses were established on the basis of clinical symptoms, serum thyroxine and TRAb, thyroid ultrasound, and orbital computed tomography. For the first round of RT-PCR on the TCR CDR3, the HTBI primer set was used together with the Qiagen OneStep RT-PCR kit. Most expanded thyroid clonotypes (frequency above 0.001) were also detected in blood, suggesting blood repertoires may reflect thyroid immune responses. A 13 V-J signature model separated ophthalmopathy from stable hyperthyroidism, with just over 85% sensitivity and just under 84% specificity in cross-validation and 80%/75% in testing. During validation, the model predicted progression to ophthalmopathy a median of roughly 7.1 months ahead of onset, with roughly 65% sensitivity and roughly 72% specificity. TCR V-J signatures able to tell the groups apart were searched for in a discovery cohort of some 100 patients, of whom fewer than 45 had Graves' ophthalmopathy and about 60 had stable Graves' hyperthyroidism. Whether ophthalmopathy could be predicted prospectively was tested in an independent validation cohort made up of 18 hyperthyroidism patients plus 17 patients who later progressed to ophthalmopathy. The approximately 100 discovery patients were divided at random into training and test sets in a 7:3 ratio. In addition, the study compared T-cell repertoires in thyroid tissue and in blood from roughly 6 Graves' hyperthyroidism patients. Following sampling, methimazole starting at 30 mg daily was given to hyperthyroidism patients, and high-dose intravenous methylprednisolone was given to ophthalmopathy patients. Libraries were constructed in a second round of multiplex PCR, after which size selection and purification were carried out. Libraries were sequenced paired-end with 100 bp reads on an Illumina HiSeq2000. Raw data were processed with SOAPnuke, discarding reads with adapters, uncalled bases, mean Phred below 15, or no exact constant-primer or identifier match. High-quality paired reads were merged using COPE v1.2.5, and each unique nucleotide sequence was defined as a clonotype. Clonotypes were aligned to IMGT TRBV, TRBD and TRBJ reference segments using MiTCR v1.1. The analysis included only V-J combinations with a frequency above 0.0001, which together covered 99% to 99.2% of the repertoires. A TCS score was defined as the ratio between F50 (clonal expansion) and ExV (chaos), using BLOSUM62-based TCRdist between CDR3 peptides within each V-J. Welch's t-statistics and random forest reduced fewer than 550 V-J features to 13, which were used in a naive Bayes classifier (R e1071). Sample size was not statistically predetermined, and blinding of investigators to group allocation was not performed. According to the paper, TCR Vbeta CDR3 sequencing was carried out on 120 to 150 peripheral blood samples, which came from approximately 43 ophthalmopathy, around 74 hyperthyroidism and some 17 progressor patients.

The sample here was peripheral blood mononuclear cells (PBMCs), taken at new diagnosis, from a patient treated with antithyroid drugs. The TCR originated in a woman aged 30 to 39 with Graves disease. Donor details come from another sample of the same person, matched by shared clones. This chain joins TRBV27 to TRBJ2-7, and 7 junction bases match TRBD1. The sequence in DNA is TGTGCCAGCACCAACAGGGGCTCCTACGAGCAGTACTTC. This sequence encodes CASTNRGSYEQYF.